Listed here is a single TCR beta chain. Trimming removed 3 bases from V and 4 bases from J, with 9 bases in between. The CDR3 consists of 13 residues. Germline values: CDR1 SEHNR, CDR2 FQNEAQ (reference sequence). This record comes from a study of blood T cell repertoires in COVID-19. Study information: The samples span acute and convalescent COVID-19 from the United States, Italy and Spain.

The authors' processing: Amplified reference gene primers provided the basis for estimating nucleated cell counts. Profiled with immunoSEQ multiplex PCR; TCRdb holds only in-frame clones, not every one. That table supplies the V and J calls and clone size; D and trimming were determined from the DNA. The data hold under 250,000 clones, with roughly 80% observed a single time. The specimen sequenced was peripheral blood. This chain uses TRBV7-9 with TRBJ2-5; no clear D. The receptor was isolated from a woman between 18 and 29 years old with acute or convalescent COVID-19. The CDR3 protein is CASSLAGTETQYF. The CDR3 nucleotides read TGTGCCAGCAGCTTGGCAGGCACAGAGACCCAGTACTTC.